These T cell receptor beta chains were read from a single sample in a study of CD8+ T cells in alopecia areata. This table comes from immunoSEQ multiplex PCR, and its TCRdb copy is limited to in-frame clones, with some not included. The table records approximately 110,000 clones, around three fifths of them present only once. The sample here was CD4+ T cells sorted from blood, taken at week 24, from a patient treated with tofacitinib. These TCRs come from a human donor with alopecia areata. Each CDR3 is given with its conserved first and last residue. A D gene is named only where the DNA matches it firmly. Rows give clone size only sometimes, using once, few, many, or a class for an expanded clone.

-	TRBV7-8	TRBJ1-1	-	CASSLVRLRNTEAFF	TGTGCCAGCAGCTTAGTTCGACTGCGGAACACTGAAGCTTTCTTT
few	TRBV4-2	TRBJ2-7	TRBD2	CASSREGMNDEQYF	TGTGCCAGCAGCCGGGAGGGGATGAATGACGAGCAGTACTTC
few	TRBV29-1	TRBJ1-2	-	CSVEGRVYGYTF	TGCAGCGTTGAAGGTCGGGTGTATGGCTACACCTTC
-	TRBV27	TRBJ2-6	-	CASREIGANVLTF	TGTGCCAGCAGGGAGATTGGGGCCAACGTCCTGACTTTC
few	TRBV9	TRBJ2-3	TRBD2	CASSVLAGGPGTQYF	TGTGCCAGCAGCGTATTAGCGGGGGGGCCCGGTACGCAGTATTTT
-	TRBV4-2	TRBJ1-6	-	CASSQDPGPNSPLHF	TGTGCCAGCAGCCAAGATCCCGGGCCGAATTCACCCCTCCACTTT
-	TRBV29-1	TRBJ2-1	-	CSVDRGYNEQFF	TGCAGCGTTGATCGGGGTTACAATGAGCAGTTCTTC
-	TRBV7-2	TRBJ2-5	-	CASSLSRETQYF	TGTGCCAGCAGCTTATCGAGAGAGACCCAGTACTTC
-	TRBV29-1	TRBJ2-5	TRBD2	CSVYGGASGAQETQYF	TGCAGCGTCTACGGGGGGGCTAGCGGGGCCCAGGAGACCCAGTACTTC
few	TRBV10-3	TRBJ2-7	-	CAIMVDRHSYEQYF	TGTGCCATCATGGTGGACAGACATAGTTACGAGCAGTACTTC
few	TRBV25-1	TRBJ1-1	TRBD1	CASSRGDRRDTEAFF	TGTGCCAGCAGTAGAGGGGACAGGCGGGACACTGAAGCTTTCTTT
-	TRBV5-6	TRBJ2-5	-	CASSLGVQETQYF	TGTGCCAGCAGCTTGGGGGTTCAAGAGACCCAGTACTTC
-	TRBV30	TRBJ1-2	-	CASSLGLPPYTF	TGTGCCTCCTCGCTAGGCCTCCCGCCCTACACCTTC
once	TRBV30	TRBJ2-5	-	CAWSYLQGTETQYF	TGTGCCTGGTCCTACCTACAGGGAACAGAGACCCAGTACTTC
-	TRBV15	TRBJ1-1	TRBD1	CATSARTGLTEAFF	TGTGCCACCAGCGCCCGGACAGGCCTCACTGAAGCTTTCTTT
few	TRBV19	TRBJ1-1	-	CASRRQPTTEAFF	TGTGCCAGTAGGCGACAGCCAACAACTGAAGCTTTCTTT
once	TRBV4-2	TRBJ2-3	-	CASSRRDNTDTQYF	TGTGCCAGCAGCCGACGGGACAACACAGATACGCAGTATTTT
few	TRBV2	TRBJ1-4	-	CASSEVPRTTNEKLFF	TGTGCCAGCAGTGAGGTCCCAAGGACAACTAATGAAAAACTGTTTTTT
few	TRBV5-4	TRBJ2-5	-	CASSLKLAGETQYF	TGTGCCAGCAGCTTGAAACTAGCTGGCGAGACCCAGTACTTC
-	TRBV4-2	TRBJ1-1	-	CASSPTMSQGGTEAFF	TGTGCCAGCAGCCCTACGATGTCACAGGGAGGGACTGAAGCTTTCTTT
-	TRBV5-6	TRBJ2-4	-	CASSLGAKAKNIQYF	TGTGCCAGCAGCTTGGGAGCTAAAGCCAAAAACATTCAGTACTTC
-	TRBV9	TRBJ1-4	TRBD1	CASSSTGALNEKLFF	TGTGCCAGCAGCTCCACAGGGGCCCTTAATGAAAAACTGTTTTTT
-	TRBV7-2	TRBJ2-5	-	CASSFERQETQYF	TGTGCCAGCAGCTTCGAACGACAAGAGACCCAGTACTTC
-	TRBV7-9	TRBJ1-5	TRBD1	CASSVQGAAQPQHF	TGTGCCAGCAGCGTACAGGGGGCCGCTCAGCCCCAGCATTTT
few	TRBV29-1	TRBJ1-2	-	CSVEKQGSGYTF	TGCAGCGTTGAAAAACAGGGAAGTGGCTACACCTTC
-	TRBV29-1	TRBJ2-6	-	CSVVALYSGANVLTF	TGCAGCGTTGTGGCGCTCTACTCTGGGGCCAACGTCCTGACTTTC
few	TRBV19	TRBJ2-5	-	CATSIWGQQETQYF	TGTGCCACCTCGATATGGGGTCAACAAGAGACCCAGTACTTC
-	TRBV30	TRBJ2-7	-	CAWTAGQLQYF	TGTGCCTGGACGGCGGGACAGCTGCAGTACTTC
-	TRBV9	TRBJ2-3	-	CASSVGAGARTTDTQYF	TGTGCCAGCAGCGTAGGAGCAGGCGCCCGTACCACAGATACGCAGTATTTT
-	TRBV5-1	TRBJ2-1	-	CASREGANEQFF	TGCGCCAGCAGGGAGGGGGCCAATGAGCAGTTCTTC
-	TRBV29-1	TRBJ1-2	-	CSVVRTDHGYTF	TGCAGCGTTGTTAGGACGGACCATGGCTACACCTTC
-	TRBV7-9	TRBJ2-1	-	CASSRTLDNEQFF	TGTGCCAGCAGCCGAACATTAGACAATGAGCAGTTCTTC
-	TRBV7-9	TRBJ2-5	-	CASSSGDGPQETQYF	TGTGCCAGCAGCTCAGGGGACGGCCCTCAAGAGACCCAGTACTTC
few	TRBV7-9	TRBJ1-1	-	CASSYSGFSTEAFF	TGTGCCAGCAGCTATAGTGGTTTTAGCACTGAAGCTTTCTTT
-	TRBV7-9	TRBJ2-1	-	CASSAEGEQFF	TGTGCCAGCAGCGCTGAGGGTGAGCAGTTCTTC
-	TRBV27	TRBJ2-4	TRBD1	CASSGGTGVNIQYF	TGTGCCAGCAGTGGGGGGACAGGGGTTAACATTCAGTACTTC
-	TRBV5-6	TRBJ1-2	TRBD1	CASSKQGAFGYTF	TGTGCCAGCAGCAAACAGGGGGCGTTTGGCTACACCTTC
-	TRBV9	TRBJ1-2	-	CASSHSGGRDGYTF	TGTGCCAGCAGCCATAGTGGGGGGAGAGATGGCTACACCTTC
-	TRBV2	TRBJ1-3	-	CASSRERSSGNTIYF	TGTGCCAGCAGTAGAGAACGGTCCTCTGGAAACACCATATATTTT
-	TRBV29-1	TRBJ1-2	-	CSVAGLDYGYTF	TGCAGCGTTGCGGGTTTGGACTATGGCTACACCTTC
-	TRBV7-9	TRBJ2-7	-	CASSLSRARDEQYF	TGTGCCAGCAGCTTAAGCAGGGCGAGGGACGAGCAGTACTTC
-	TRBV30	TRBJ1-5	-	CAWSIRDGQPQHF	TGTGCCTGGAGTATCAGGGATGGACAGCCCCAGCATTTT
-	TRBV1	TRBJ2-5	-	CTSSPTSGVSGETQYF	TGCACCAGCAGTCCGACTAGCGGGGTCTCCGGGGAGACCCAGTACTTC